The clone carrying this T cell receptor beta chain was counted only a few times. Antigen unknown. V was pared by 5 bases and J by 3 bases, with 19 bases between. This CDR3 spans 16 amino acids. Germline lookup yields CDR1 LNHDA and CDR2 SQIVND (reference sequence). The data are from a study of T cells in Graves' hyperthyroidism and ophthalmopathy. Study at large: Before any treatment, at initial diagnosis, peripheral blood was collected.

It was RNA transcripts that yielded the amplified TCR beta CDR3 regions. TCR CDR3 regions were first amplified by RT-PCR with HTBI primers. MiXCR, run by TCRdb on the multiplex PCR reads, gives a single entry per CDR3 protein. Of a few hundred thousand distinct CDR3 sequences listed, 20% to 25% are singletons. Ophthalmopathy patients showed a Clinical Activity Score of at least 3, NOSPECS grade of at least 4 and duration under 3 months. PBMCs came from around 9.7 ml fresh peripheral blood. Overall study results and limits: Within blood appeared most thyroid clonotypes that had expanded above 0.001.

Sequenced sample: blood. The receptor was derived from a woman in her 70s with Graves' ophthalmopathy. The chain combines TRBV19 with TRBJ1-2, with a weak D call TRBD1 (5 bases). CDR3 bases: TGTGCCAGTAGTTCGCCTCGACAGAGAAAACACTATGGCTACACCTTC. Amino acids: CASSSPRQRKHYGYTF.